The following is a T cell receptor (beta chain) sequence with its context. Its antigen is unidentified. V lost 3 bases and J lost 2, with 12 bases in between. CDR1 DFQATT and CDR2 SNEGSKA come from the germline V gene (reference sequence). The CDR3 has 14 residues. The data were taken from a study of T cells in Graves' hyperthyroidism and ophthalmopathy. For the study at large: Peripheral blood was collected at initial diagnosis, before any treatment. The study's findings and limits: Separation of ophthalmopathy from stable hyperthyroidism was achieved by a 13 V-J model. Appearing also in blood were most of the thyroid clonotypes expanded above 0.001. The model anticipated ophthalmopathy a median 6.5 months pre-onset.

From RNA transcripts, TCR beta CDR3 regions were amplified. RT-PCR in the first round (using the HTBI primer set) targeted the TCR CDR3. In TCRdb, the multiplex PCR reads were re-called with MiXCR into one record per CDR3 protein. The repertoire consists of about 290,000 distinct CDR3 sequences, with about a sixth occurring once and the leading ten covering around 55%. The TCR was taken from a woman aged 55-69 years with Graves' ophthalmopathy. The rearrangement uses TRBV20-1 and TRBJ2-3; perhaps TRBD1 as D (5 bases). The source material was blood. CDR3 in amino acids: CSARAPGNTDTQYF. Written as DNA, the CDR3 is TGCAGTGCTAGGGCCCCAGGGAACACAGATACGCAGTATTTT.